This is a list of T cell receptor beta chains from one sample in a study of blood T cell repertoires in COVID-19. This table comes from immunoSEQ multiplex PCR, and its TCRdb copy is limited to in-frame clones, with some not included. The sample has fewer than 250,000 clones; 82% are singletons. Sequenced input: peripheral blood. These receptors were collected from a woman between 40 and 55 years old with acute or convalescent COVID-19. The CDR3 runs from the conserved cysteine through the conserved F or W. Each record gives: D gene, V gene, clone size, J gene, CDR3 protein, CDR3 DNA. The D gene is left open where the match is weak. The size field is filled for only some rows; it gives once, few, many or a size class.

>NA|TRBV2|NA|TRBJ1-2
CASSGEPGGASDGYTF
TGTGCCAGCAGTGGGGAGCCTGGGGGCGCCTCCGACGGCTACACCTTC
>NA|TRBV6-1|NA|TRBJ1-6
CASSEGFRGQGIQPLHF
TGTGCCAGCAGTGAAGGTTTCAGGGGACAAGGGATTCAACCCCTCCACTTT
>TRBD1|TRBV18|NA|TRBJ1-2
CASSPQGTGGYTF
TGTGCCAGCTCACCACAAGGGACAGGGGGCTACACCTTC
>NA|TRBV15|NA|TRBJ2-7
CATSRAGQYYEQYF
TGTGCCACCAGCAGAGCAGGACAGTACTACGAGCAGTACTTC
>NA|TRBV10-3|few|TRBJ1-5
CAISEKEAGRGTNQPQHF
TGTGCCATCAGTGAGAAAGAGGCAGGTCGGGGAACTAATCAGCCCCAGCATTTT
>TRBD1|TRBV19|few|TRBJ1-1
CASSMGQGVWGTEAFF
TGTGCCAGTAGTATGGGACAGGGGGTCTGGGGCACTGAAGCTTTCTTT
>NA|TRBV18|many|TRBJ2-7
CASSPGEGVNEQYF
TGTGCCAGCTCACCGGGGGAGGGGGTCAACGAGCAGTACTTC
>NA|TRBV24-1|NA|TRBJ2-2
CATSDPSSSTGELFF
TGTGCCACCAGTGATCCCTCCTCGAGCACCGGGGAGCTGTTTTTT
>NA|TRBV20-1|NA|TRBJ2-1
CSASDAEVAYNEQFF
TGCAGTGCGAGTGACGCCGAGGTAGCCTACAATGAGCAGTTCTTC
>TRBD1|TRBV24-1|NA|TRBJ2-3
CATSARTGGTDTQYF
TGTGCCACCAGTGCTAGGACAGGGGGGACAGATACGCAGTATTTT
>NA|TRBV7-8|NA|TRBJ1-6
CASSLEMRDSPLHF
TGTGCCAGCAGCTTAGAAATGCGGGATTCACCCCTCCACTTT
>NA|TRBV4-1|NA|TRBJ2-2
CASSQRGSGELFF
TGCGCCAGCAGCCAAAGGGGTTCCGGGGAGCTGTTTTTT
>NA|TRBV7-8|NA|TRBJ1-4
CASSINPEQGGEKLFF
TGTGCCAGCAGCATCAACCCGGAGCAGGGAGGGGAAAAACTGTTTTTT
>NA|TRBV20-1|NA|TRBJ2-1
CSSEGYNEQFF
TGCAGCTCAGAGGGATACAATGAGCAGTTCTTC
>TRBD1|TRBV19|NA|TRBJ1-2
CASSREQGAPGYGYTF
TGTGCCAGTAGCCGTGAACAGGGGGCGCCGGGCTATGGCTACACCTTC
>NA|TRBV5-3|once|TRBJ1-2
CARSLEGLAGTGIYGYTF
TGTGCCAGAAGCTTGGAGGGTCTCGCGGGTACGGGTATATATGGCTACACCTTC
>NA|TRBV7-3|NA|TRBJ1-2
CASSSPGQGEPGYTF
TGTGCCAGCAGCTCGCCGGGACAAGGAGAACCAGGCTACACCTTC
>NA|TRBV10-3|NA|TRBJ1-3
CATGGNTIYF
TGTGCCACGGGGGGAAACACCATATATTTT
>NA|TRBV11-2|NA|TRBJ2-1
CASSFGGGGWSYNEQFF
TGTGCCAGCAGCTTCGGTGGAGGTGGTTGGTCCTACAATGAGCAGTTCTTC
>NA|TRBV7-9|NA|TRBJ2-1
CASSFKSYEQFF
TGTGCCAGCAGCTTTAAAAGCTATGAGCAGTTCTTC
>TRBD2|TRBV11-3|NA|TRBJ2-2
CASSLRLAGKAAGELFF
TGTGCCAGCAGCTTAAGGCTAGCGGGAAAGGCGGCCGGGGAGCTGTTTTTT
>TRBD1|TRBV2|once|TRBJ1-2
CASSGQGSYGYTF
TGTGCCAGCAGTGGACAGGGATCCTATGGCTACACCTTC
>NA|TRBV6-2/TRBV6-3|NA|TRBJ1-1
CASSYTGNRVSEAFF
TGTGCCAGCAGTTACACGGGAAACAGGGTATCTGAAGCTTTCTTT
>TRBD2|TRBV7-9|once|TRBJ2-1
CASSFPTSGKSYNEQFF
TGTGCCAGCAGCTTTCCGACTAGCGGGAAATCCTACAATGAGCAGTTCTTC
>TRBD1|TRBV7-9|once|TRBJ2-2
CASSSPTGGNTGELFF
TGTGCCAGCAGCTCACCAACAGGGGGCAACACCGGGGAGCTGTTTTTT
>TRBD2|TRBV27|NA|TRBJ2-2
CASGDGAGVPGELFF
TGTGCCAGCGGGGACGGAGCGGGAGTTCCTGGGGAGCTGTTTTTT
>TRBD2|TRBV4-1|NA|TRBJ2-1
CASSHAPRTSGSFHNEQFF
TGCGCCAGCAGCCACGCCCCCCGGACTAGCGGGAGTTTCCACAATGAGCAGTTCTTC
>TRBD2|TRBV5-6|NA|TRBJ2-1
CASSSGLAVNEQFF
TGTGCCAGCAGTTCGGGACTAGCGGTCAATGAGCAGTTCTTC
>TRBD1|TRBV25-1|NA|TRBJ2-3
CASSWTGGRDTQYF
TGTGCCAGCAGTTGGACAGGGGGCAGAGATACGCAGTATTTT
>NA|TRBV5-6|NA|TRBJ2-1
CASSLGRTVNEQFF
TGTGCCAGCAGCCTTGGTCGGACAGTTAATGAGCAGTTCTTC
>TRBD1|TRBV2|NA|TRBJ2-7
CASNGVGQGANEQYF
TGTGCCAGCAATGGGGTTGGACAGGGGGCGAACGAGCAGTACTTC
>TRBD1|TRBV2|few|TRBJ1-1
CASSVQGVGTEAFF
TGTGCCAGCAGCGTACAGGGGGTGGGCACTGAAGCTTTCTTT
>NA|TRBV5-6|NA|TRBJ1-1
CASTIGRKKMNTEAFF
TGTGCCAGTACCATTGGCCGAAAAAAGATGAACACTGAAGCTTTCTTT
>TRBD2|TRBV29-1|NA|TRBJ2-1
CSVYGLAGGNEQFF
TGCAGCGTTTATGGACTAGCGGGAGGGAATGAGCAGTTCTTC
>TRBD2|TRBV29-1|NA|TRBJ2-1
CSVSPGLAGGLGNEQFF
TGCAGCGTGAGCCCAGGACTAGCGGGAGGGCTGGGGAATGAGCAGTTCTTC